This TCR beta chain was obtained from a study of graft-versus-host responses after intestinal transplantation. Study context: Multivisceral, liver-intestinal, or isolated intestinal grafts went to recipients. Study-wide points: GvH clones occurred in recipient marrow; some first appeared in ileum or blood. Individuals who had graft-donor T cell macrochimerism had allografts that showed high graft-versus-host to host-versus-graft clonal ratios.

For this clone: Antigen unknown.

V gave up 0 bases and J gave up 0 bases; unmatched junction bases: 6. This CDR3 region has 17 residues. Per germline, CDR1 SGHRS and CDR2 YFSETQ. Sequencing was performed with immunoSEQ multiplex PCR; in TCRdb, only in-frame clones are kept and a portion is missing. The table shows over 120,000 clones, with about nine tenths occurring only once. The source was unstimulated CD4+ T cells sorted from spleen or lymph node cells, collected before intestinal transplant. This receptor was taken from a human donor who received an intestinal transplant. The chain links TRBV5-1 to TRBJ1-3; TRBD1 matches 7 bases. This chain's CDR3 is CASSLATGRGSGNTIYF. CDR3 nucleotides: TGCGCCAGCAGCTTGGCGACAGGGCGAGGCTCTGGAAACACCATATATTTT.